One sample yielded the 6 T cell receptor beta chains listed below, sequenced in a study of identical twins. TCRdb re-derived calls from the 5' RACE reads in MiXCR, one entry per CDR3 protein. The sample contains roughly 630,000 distinct CDR3 sequences, just over 7% of which appear only once. The same data also went into a second study, on yellow fever vaccine responses in identical twins.

The specimen was PBMCs. The source is a woman between 18 and 29 years old in good health.

The V call is TRBV5-1, the J call TRBJ2-1, with D perhaps assigned TRBD1 or TRBD2 (6 bases each). V was pared by 0 bases and J by 5 bases, with 15 bases between. The CDR3 has 16 residues. CDR1 is SGHRS and CDR2 is YFSETQ in the germline V gene. For the CDR3, the DNA is TGCGCCAGCAGCTTGGTGGGGGGCGGCTATAACAATGAGCAGTTCTTC. Amino acids: CASSLVGGGYNNEQFF.

The chain carries TRBV5-6 and TRBJ2-5; TRBD1 might be the D (5 bases). Germline CDR1 is SGHDT and CDR2 is YYEEEE. Trimming cost V 0 bases and J 1 base, with 19 bases left between them. This CDR3 is built from 18 residues. The CDR3 protein is CASSLARARAWGQETQYF. The CDR3 DNA reads TGTGCCAGCAGCTTGGCCAGGGCTCGTGCCTGGGGCCAAGAGACCCAGTACTTC. The full variable domain, its missing parts supplied by reference TRBV5-6 and TRBJ2-5, is DAGVTQSPTHLIKTRGQQVTLRCSPKSGHDTVSWYQQALGQGPQFIFQYYEEEERQRGNFPDRFSGHQFPNYSSELNVNALLLGDSALYLCASSLARARAWGQETQYFGPGTRLLVL.

This rearrangement joins TRBV5-1 to TRBJ2-7; TRBD1 agrees at 7 bases. V shed 4 bases and J 3 bases; nucleotides not matched to a gene: 7. CDR3 length: 14 amino acids. Germline CDR1 and CDR2: SGHRS and YFSETQ. CDR3 amino acids: CASSIDRAIYEQYV. The CDR3 nucleotides are TGCGCCAGCAGCATCGACAGGGCCATCTACGAGCAGTACGTC.

At least ten counts were recorded for this clonotype. CDR3 sequence: CASSQRQGSETQYF. The CDR3 DNA reads as TGTGCCAGCAGCCAACGACAGGGTTCAGAGACCCAGTACTTC. This sequence joins TRBV14 and TRBJ2-5; 7 positions agree with TRBD1. The CDR3 runs to 14 residues. The junction had 4 bases not matched to a gene; V was cut back by 2 bases and J by 4 bases. Looked up from germline, CDR1 is SGHDN and CDR2 is FVKESK.

This chain links TRBV3-1 with TRBJ2-5, with 7 bases identical to TRBD2. The CDR3 is 15 amino acids. Germline V gene data show CDR1 as LGHDT and CDR2 as YNNKEL (reference sequence). Trimming took 0 bases from V and 4 from J; bases not matched to a gene: 5. Here the CDR3 DNA reads TGTGCCAGCAGCCAAGATTATGCGGGAGCAGAGACCCAGTACTTC. It codes for CASSQDYAGAETQYF.

This clonotype was observed at least ten times. V gene TRBV28 combines with J gene TRBJ2-1, with 13 bases that match TRBD2. Germline values: CDR1 MDHEN, CDR2 SYDVKM. The V gene end was trimmed by 1 base and the J gene end by 4 bases; junction bases not matched to a gene: 7. The CDR3 is made up of 18 amino acids. DNA of the CDR3: TGTGCCAGCAGTTTATTGGGGACTAGCGGGGCGGCTTACAATGAGCAGTTCTTC. As protein: CASSLLGTSGAAYNEQFF.